Following are 20 T cell receptor beta chains from one sample sequenced in a study of T-cell memory formation after mild COVID-19. TCRdb itself ran the 5' RACE reads through MiXCR, one entry per CDR3 protein. Among 470,000 or so distinct CDR3 sequences listed, 18% were seen once. Specimen: PBMCs or a T cell subset sorted from them (not recorded which). The origin of the receptors is an adult woman who had mild COVID-19 (a few samples of this study predate the infection). Cell type and time point are not known.

The sample holds a few counts of this clonotype. The rearrangement links TRBV12-3 or TRBV12-4 to TRBJ2-7, with D tentatively TRBD2 (5 bases). The CDR3 length is 14 residues. The V gene lost 6 bases and the J gene lost 3 bases, with 15 bases spanning the gap. DNA for the CDR3: TGTGCCAGCAGGCCGCACCCGGGGATCTACGAGCAGTACTTC. Protein product: CASRPHPGIYEQYF.

The J gene is TRBJ2-7, the V gene TRBV7-2, with D maybe TRBD2 (6 bases). The CDR3 is 14 amino acids. Germline V gene sequence: CDR1 SGHTA, CDR2 FQGNSA. Trimming shortened V by 5 bases and J by 0 bases, and 11 bases separated the two germline ends. CDR3 region: CASSRTSYSYEQYF. The CDR3 DNA follows: TGTGCCAGCAGCCGCACTAGCTACTCCTACGAGCAGTACTTC.

This chain joins TRBV20-1 and TRBJ2-7, with D tentatively TRBD1 (5 bases). CDR1 DFQATT and CDR2 SNEGSKA come from the germline V gene (reference sequence). Trimming removed 5 bases from V and 2 bases from J, with 13 bases in between. CDR3 size: 13 residues. CDR3 loop: CSARPQGAYEQYF. The CDR3 DNA follows: TGCAGTGCTCGACCTCAGGGCGCCTACGAGCAGTACTTC.

This clonotype was observed a handful of times. V and J are TRBV3-1 and TRBJ2-4, with a possible D match to TRBD2 (6 bases). The V and J ends lost 1 base and 13 bases respectively, with 11 bases between them. There are 12 residues in the CDR3. Per the germline V gene, CDR1 is LGHDT and CDR2 is YNNKEL (reference sequence). CDR3 in amino acids: CASSQARGKQYF. The CDR3 nucleotides read TGTGCCAGCAGCCAAGCTCGGGGGAAACAGTACTTC.

The rearrangement links TRBV20-1 to TRBJ2-2; possibly TRBD1 or TRBD2 for D (6 bases each). The CDR3 is made up of 15 amino acids. Germline V gene lookup returns CDR1 DFQATT and CDR2 SNEGSKA (reference sequence). The V gene lost 3 bases and the J gene lost 5 bases, with 16 bases spanning the gap. The CDR3 DNA reads TGCAGTGCTAGGACCCCGGGGGCAGGTACCGGGGAGCTGTTTTTT. It specifies CSARTPGAGTGELFF.

This clonotype was seen ten or more times. The chain has TRBV12-3 or TRBV12-4 and TRBJ2-5; D remains unclear. The CDR3 loop spans 13 amino acids. V was shortened by 2 bases and J by 5 bases, with 9 bases between the two germline ends. The CDR3 reads CASSLSPMETQYF. The CDR3 DNA follows: TGTGCCAGCAGTTTAAGCCCAATGGAGACCCAGTACTTC.

With respect to this clonotype: One end of the junction is discordant with germline, which a read error may explain. The chain joins TRBV25-1 to TRBJ1-5; unclear D gene. The CDR3 has 14 amino acids. The germline V gene has CDR1 MGHDK and CDR2 SYGVNS. The CDR3 DNA reads as TGTGCCAGCAGGGAATCCGGTTTTAGCCAGCCCCAGCATTTT. Translating gives CASRESGFSQPQHF.

The CDR3 coding sequence is TGTGCCAGTACGGAGACGGGGCCTGAGCAGTTCTTC. The encoded protein is CASTETGPEQFF. The chain joins TRBV2 to TRBJ2-1, with D possibly called TRBD1 or TRBD2 (5 bases each). Germline lookup yields CDR1 SNHLY and CDR2 FYNNEI. V lost 9 bases and J 9 bases, leaving 15 bases between the germline ends. The CDR3 loop spans 12 amino acids. The full variable domain, with the rest looked up from reference TRBV2 and TRBJ2-1, is EPEVTQTPSHQVTQMGQEVILRCVPISNHLYFYWYRQILGQKVEFLVSFYNNEISEKSEIFDDQFSVERPDGSNFTLKIRSTKLEDSAMYFCASTETGPEQFFGPGTRLTVL.

As to this clonotype: A read error may explain this, as a much larger clone is one base away. This sequence joins TRBV6-5 and TRBJ2-2; no clear D gene. The CDR3 consists of 14 residues. Germline V gene lookup returns CDR1 MNHEY and CDR2 SVGAGI. Trimming shortened V by 6 bases and J by 6 bases, and 14 bases separated the two germline ends. The DNA of the CDR3 is TGTGCCAGCAGCGGAACCGTCCGGCCCGGGGAGCTGTTTTTT. Amino acids: CASSGTVRPGELFF.

V usage is TRBV7-8 and J usage is TRBJ2-7; D uncertain. V lost 0 bases to trimming and J lost 4 bases, with 19 bases between them. Germline V gives CDR1 SGHVS, CDR2 FQNEAQ. CDR3 length: 17 amino acids. CDR3 amino acids: CASSLAVERPLIYEQYF. CDR3 nucleotides: TGTGCCAGCAGCTTAGCGGTTGAACGGCCCCTAATTTACGAGCAGTACTTC.

The V gene is TRBV7-2, the J gene TRBJ2-2; D is perhaps TRBD2 (5 bases). In germline, CDR1 is SGHTA, CDR2 FQGNSA. The ends were cut back, 5 bases at V and 3 bases at J, with 19 bases in the middle. The CDR3 runs 17 residues. This chain's CDR3 is CASSPVGNTRYTGELFF. CDR3 DNA sequence: TGTGCCAGCAGCCCAGTGGGTAACACTAGATACACCGGGGAGCTGTTTTTT.

This clonotype appeared a few times. Germline and junction disagree at one end, which may indicate a read error. The V call is TRBV19, the J call TRBJ2-5; D is ambiguous. Germline loops: CDR1 LNHDA, CDR2 SQIVND (reference sequence). The CDR3 sequence is 13 residues long. CDR3 coding DNA: TGTGCCAGTAGTATGGATACTGGTCTCCCTCGGAACTTC. This codes for CASSMDTGLPRNF.

The V gene is TRBV20-1, the J gene TRBJ2-5; 8 nucleotides line up with TRBD1. Germline V gives CDR1 DFQATT, CDR2 SNEGSKA (reference sequence). The CDR3 has 13 residues. The J segment lost 3 bases and the V segment lost 4 bases, leaving 4 bases of the junction unmatched. CDR3 coding DNA: TGCAGTGCTACCTCGGGACAGGAAGAGACCCAGTACTTC. Translation: CSATSGQEETQYF.

This chain connects TRBV3-1 to TRBJ2-1; TRBD2 matches at 13 bases. The length of the CDR3 is 18 residues. V gave up 0 bases and J gave up 7 bases; unmatched junction bases: 9. Germline CDR1 LGHDT, CDR2 YNNKEL (reference sequence). CDR3 DNA: TGTGCCAGCAGCCAAGAGGGACTAGCGGGGAGGGATAAGAATGAGCAGTTCTTC. This sequence encodes CASSQEGLAGRDKNEQFF.

This clonotype has only one observation. This chain joins TRBV6-5 and TRBJ2-7; the match to TRBD1 covers 12 bases. Trimming at V came to 9 bases and at J to 1 base, leaving 4 bases not matched to a gene. This CDR3 comprises 14 residues. Germline loops: CDR1 MNHEY, CDR2 SVGAGI. CDR3 DNA sequence: TGTGCCAGGCCGGGACAGGGGGCTTCCTACGAGCAGTACTTC. Translating it yields CARPGQGASYEQYF.

This clonotype occurred a few times. This chain links TRBV7-2 with TRBJ2-3, with 13 nucleotides matching TRBD2. The V and J ends lost 5 bases and 14 bases, in that order; junction bases with no gene match: 13. Germline CDR1 SGHTA, CDR2 FQGNSA. This CDR3 region has 15 residues. In DNA form, the CDR3 reads TGTGCCAGCAGCCCGGGACTAGCGGGATCTCTATCCCGGTATTTT. It encodes CASSPGLAGSLSRYF. The variable domain in full, with the rest retrieved from reference TRBV7-2 and TRBJ2-3, is GAGVSQSPSNKVTEKGKDVELRCDPISGHTALYWYRQSLGQGLEFLIYFQGNSAPDKSGLPSDRFSAERTGGSVSTLTIQRTQQEDSAVYLCASSPGLAGSLSRYFGPGTRLTVL.

V and J are TRBV9 and TRBJ2-7; D is possibly TRBD1 or TRBD2 (5 bases each). Trimming took off 3 bases at V and 3 bases at J, with 10 bases between the two ends. Germline V gene lookup returns CDR1 SGDLS and CDR2 YYNGEE. This CDR3 region has 13 residues. The CDR3 DNA is TGTGCCAGCAGCGAAAGTGGGGGCTACGAGCAGTACTTC. Translation gives CASSESGGYEQYF.

A few counts support this clonotype. The rearrangement joins TRBV11-2 to TRBJ2-2, with D perhaps TRBD1 or TRBD2 (5 bases each). Germline V gives CDR1 SGHAT, CDR2 FQNNGV. V was trimmed by 1 base and J by 5 bases, leaving 14 bases between them. The CDR3 has 16 residues. The CDR3 DNA is TGTGCCAGCAGCTTAGGGGGGTGGCAATCGACCGGGGAGCTGTTTTTT. This codes for CASSLGGWQSTGELFF.

The chain joins TRBV18 to TRBJ1-5, with 8 bases identical to TRBD1. Germline CDR1 reads KGHSH; CDR2 reads LQKENI. The CDR3 covers 18 residues. V dropped 0 bases and J dropped 3; count of bases not matched to a gene: 10. CDR3 sequence: CASSPPYLQGAYNQPQHF. DNA for the CDR3: TGTGCCAGCTCACCACCGTACCTTCAGGGGGCCTACAATCAGCCCCAGCATTTT.

The chain has TRBV20-1 and TRBJ2-7, with a weak D call TRBD1 (5 bases). Trimming pared 3 bases from V and 2 bases from J, leaving 14 bases between. Looked up from germline, CDR1 is DFQATT and CDR2 is SNEGSKA (reference sequence). The CDR3 extends over 14 amino acids. DNA of the CDR3: TGCAGTGCTAGGTCAGGGCTGGATCCCTACGAGCAGTACTTC. The encoded protein is CSARSGLDPYEQYF.